What follows are 28 T cell receptor beta chains derived from one specimen sequenced in a study of early T cells in non-severe SARS-CoV-2 infection. TCRdb redid the calling of the 5' RACE reads with MiXCR, one entry per CDR3 protein. The data contain fewer than 55,000 distinct CDR3 sequences, around 4.1% of them singletons. Source material: whole blood. Receptor source: an adult who was a healthcare worker with PCR-confirmed SARS-CoV-2 infection or an uninfected control (not recorded which).

This clonotype appeared many times. The CDR3 DNA reads as TGTGCCAGCAGCCCCCAGGGAGGAGAGACCCAGTACTTC. This encodes CASSPQGGETQYF. This chain links TRBV7-3 with TRBJ2-5; D is possibly TRBD2 (6 bases). With 5 bases removed from V and 4 bases from J, the gap between germline ends came to 11 bases. CDR3 length equals 13 residues. Germline CDR1 and CDR2: SGHTA and FQGTGA.

At least ten counts were recorded for this clonotype. The V and J genes are TRBV6-1 and TRBJ2-7; D uncertain. Trimming pared 1 base from V and 6 bases from J, leaving 16 bases between. The CDR3 spans 15 residues. Germline-derived CDR1 and CDR2 are MNHNS and SASEGT. The CDR3 loop reads CASSEGGTHRSEQYF. CDR3 in DNA: TGTGCCAGCAGTGAAGGAGGAACCCACCGGAGCGAGCAGTACTTC.

In its sample, this clonotype was seen many times. CDR3 nucleotide sequence: TGCAGCGTTGCAAAACAGACTTATGGCTACACCTTC. Translated: CSVAKQTYGYTF. J is TRBJ1-2 and V is TRBV29-1; D is uncertain. The CDR3 covers 12 residues. Per germline, CDR1 SQVTM and CDR2 ANQGSEA. The V gene lost 4 bases and the J gene lost 5 bases, with 11 bases spanning the gap.

This clonotype was recorded many times. The chain's CDR3 is CASPYSNQPQHF. The CDR3 bases are TGTGCCAGTCCTTATAGCAATCAGCCCCAGCATTTT. V is TRBV21-1 and J is TRBJ1-5. TRBV21-1 is a known pseudogene. The CDR3 extends over 12 amino acids.

This clonotype was counted at least ten times. The chain employs TRBV6-5 and TRBJ2-2; D is unclear. The CDR3 covers 14 residues. Germline-derived CDR1 and CDR2 are MNHEY and SVGAGI. V was cut by 2 bases and J by 0 bases, with 4 bases left in between. The chain's CDR3 is CASSYQPNTGELFF. CDR3 DNA: TGTGCCAGCAGTTACCAGCCGAACACCGGGGAGCTGTTTTTT.

The chain has TRBV5-1 and TRBJ1-1; the D gene is possibly TRBD1 (5 bases). This CDR3 contains 14 residues. CDR1 is SGHRS, CDR2 YFSETQ, per germline. Trimming left V 2 bases short and J 5 bases short, with 13 bases between. The CDR3 region has the DNA TGCGCCAGCAGCTTACAAGGGGCGTATACTGAAGCTTTCTTT. Protein: CASSLQGAYTEAFF. Full variable domain (remainder filled in from reference TRBV5-1 and TRBJ1-1): KAGVTQTPRYLIKTRGQQVTLSCSPISGHRSVSWYQQTPGQGLQFLFEYFSETQRNKGNFPGRFSGRQFSNSRSEMNVSTLELGDSALYLCASSLQGAYTEAFFGQGTRLTVV.

This clonotype came up many times. This chain connects TRBV11-3 to TRBJ2-1, with 9 bases that match TRBD2. Germline loops: CDR1 SGHNT, CDR2 YENEEA. V dropped 0 bases and J dropped 7; count of bases not matched to a gene: 4. The CDR3 has 15 residues. CDR3: CASSLDLLAGNEQFF. The CDR3 bases are TGTGCCAGCAGCTTAGATCTTCTAGCGGGAAATGAGCAGTTCTTC.

This clonotype was detected many times. This chain links TRBV29-1 with TRBJ2-7; D is undetermined. Trimming removed 4 bases from V and 2 bases from J, with 9 bases in between. The length of the CDR3 is 12 residues. CDR1 is SQVTM and CDR2 is ANQGSEA in the germline V gene. The CDR3 spells CSVAPEAYEQYF. The CDR3 nucleotides read TGCAGCGTTGCCCCGGAAGCCTACGAGCAGTACTTC.

This clonotype was seen repeatedly, ten times or more. The CDR3 sequence is CASSGRGNQPQHF. The DNA for the CDR3 is TGTGCCAGCAGCGGAAGGGGGAATCAGCCCCAGCATTTT. This chain uses TRBV5-6 with TRBJ1-5, with D possibly matching TRBD1 (6 bases). This CDR3 region has 13 residues. Trimming shortened V by 4 bases and J by 4 bases, and 9 bases separated the two germline ends. Germline V gene lookup returns CDR1 SGHDT and CDR2 YYEEEE.

V usage is TRBV7-3 and J usage is TRBJ2-7, with unresolved D. CDR3 length: 13 residues. The germline V gene has CDR1 SGHTA and CDR2 FQGTGA. V was pared by 2 bases and J by 3 bases, with 8 bases between. The CDR3 protein is CASSLLPGYEQYF. The CDR3 DNA reads as TGTGCCAGCAGCTTATTGCCAGGCTACGAGCAGTACTTC. Full variable domain (rest looked up from reference TRBV7-3 and TRBJ2-7): GAGVSQTPSNKVTEKGKYVELRCDPISGHTALYWYRQSLGQGPEFLIYFQGTGAADDSGLPNDRFFAVRPEGSVSTLKIQRTERGDSAVYLCASSLLPGYEQYFGPGTRLTVT.

This clonotype was seen ten or more times. The chain combines TRBV28 with TRBJ2-2; D may be TRBD1 (6 bases). This CDR3 contains 17 residues. Between the trimmed V and J ends, which lost 5 bases and 4 bases, there was a span of 20 bases. CDR1 and CDR2 from the germline V gene are MDHEN and SYDVKM. CDR3 sequence reads: CASSPLGRTVSTGELFF. DNA of the CDR3: TGTGCCAGCAGTCCCCTGGGACGGACAGTTAGCACCGGGGAGCTGTTTTTT. The full variable domain, completed using reference TRBV28 and TRBJ2-2, is DVKVTQSSRYLVKRTGEKVFLECVQDMDHENMFWYRQDPGLGLRLIYFSYDVKMKEKGDIPEGYSVSREKKERFSLILESASTNQTSMYLCASSPLGRTVSTGELFFGEGSRLTVL.

This clonotype was picked up many times. The chain carries TRBV12-3 or TRBV12-4 and TRBJ2-7; 8 bases match TRBD1. This CDR3 has 14 residues. The V and J ends lost 5 bases and 5 bases, in that order; junction bases with no gene match: 8. DNA of the CDR3: TGTGCCAGCAGTCTCCAGGGGGCGAAGCACGAGCAGTACTTC. Amino acids: CASSLQGAKHEQYF.

In this sample, this clonotype turned up many times. V and J are TRBV12-3 or TRBV12-4 and TRBJ2-1; no definite D call. The CDR3 sequence is 12 residues long. Trimming left V 3 bases short and J 6 bases short, with 6 bases between. CDR3 coding DNA: TGTGCCAGCAGTTTTAGGGTCAATGAGCAGTTCTTC. It specifies CASSFRVNEQFF.

Notes on this clonotype: A much bigger clone sits one base away, suggesting this may be a read error. The V call is TRBV29-1, the J call TRBJ2-7, with 10 bases aligning to TRBD1. The CDR3 runs to 12 residues. After removal of 7 bases from V and 5 bases from J, the junction contained 5 bases not matched to a gene. Germline values: CDR1 SQVTM, CDR2 ANQGSEA. The CDR3: CSGTGGRDEQYF. The CDR3 nucleotides read TGCAGCGGGACAGGGGGTAGGGACGAGCAGTACTTC.

This clonotype has ten or more counts. J is TRBJ1-1 and V is TRBV29-1; 8 bases match TRBD1. The CDR3 covers 14 residues. V trimming: 3 bases; J trimming: 4 bases; junction bases outside the gene matches: 7. Germline V gene data show CDR1 as SQVTM and CDR2 as ANQGSEA. The CDR3 is CSVDGTGRGTEAFF. CDR3 DNA sequence: TGCAGCGTTGATGGGACAGGTCGGGGCACTGAAGCTTTCTTT. The full variable domain, its missing parts supplied by reference TRBV29-1 and TRBJ1-1, is SAVISQKPSRDICQRGTSLTIQCQVDSQVTMMFWYRQQPGQSLTLIATANQGSEATYESGFVIDKFPISRPNLTFSTLTVSNMSPEDSSIYLCSVDGTGRGTEAFFGQGTRLTVV.

This clonotype was picked up many times. The CDR3 is CASSLGTGVQETQYF. CDR3 nucleotides: TGCGCCAGCAGCCTAGGGACAGGGGTCCAAGAGACCCAGTACTTC. The chain combines TRBV5-1 with TRBJ2-5; 10 bases agree with TRBD1. The germline gives CDR1 SGHRS, CDR2 YFSETQ. The CDR3 extends over 15 amino acids. Unmatched junction bases numbered 4, after V lost 4 bases and J lost 1 base.

This clonotype showed up many times. The chain recombines TRBV27 with TRBJ1-1; D ambiguous. The length of the CDR3 is 13 residues. Germline V gene lookup returns CDR1 MNHEY and CDR2 SMNVEV (reference sequence). V shed 6 bases and J shed 4 bases, with 12 bases lying between them. The CDR3 protein is CASSYSVTTEAFF. The CDR3 DNA follows: TGTGCCAGCAGCTATTCTGTTACCACTGAAGCTTTCTTT.

At least ten counts were recorded for this clonotype. The V gene is TRBV4-2, the J gene TRBJ2-6; 7 nucleotides match TRBD2. CDR3 length: 16 residues. Trimming cost V 1 base and J 0 bases; bases outside gene matches: 0. Germline V gives CDR1 LGHNA, CDR2 YNFKEQ. CDR3 in amino acids: CASSQGGGSGANVLTF. The DNA for the CDR3 is TGTGCCAGCAGCCAAGGGGGGGGCTCTGGGGCCAACGTCCTGACTTTC.

There are many counts of this clonotype. The chain links TRBV12-3 or TRBV12-4 to TRBJ2-5; D gene ambiguous. The germline V and J ends were trimmed by 5 bases and 0 bases, with 7 bases remaining between them. The CDR3 extends over 13 amino acids. As DNA, the CDR3 is TGTGCCAGCAGTGCCCAGTACCAAGAGACCCAGTACTTC. Translating gives CASSAQYQETQYF.

This clonotype was recorded many times. The CDR3 spells CASSQVGPSPTYEQYF. The CDR3 DNA sequence: TGCGCCAGCAGCCAAGTCGGACCTAGCCCCACCTACGAGCAGTACTTC. The chain carries TRBV4-1 and TRBJ2-7; a weak D match, TRBD2 (5 bases). Trimming cost V 1 base and J 2 bases, with 15 bases left between them. Germline V gives CDR1 MGHRA, CDR2 YSYEKL. This CDR3 has 16 amino acids.

Many counts were recorded for this clonotype. CDR3 nucleotide sequence: TGCAGCGTTGGGACAGGGAGAGCTAACTATGGCTACACCTTC. Protein: CSVGTGRANYGYTF. The chain couples TRBV29-1 to TRBJ1-2; 8 bases match TRBD1. Germline assignment: CDR1 SQVTM and CDR2 ANQGSEA. The CDR3 totals 14 residues. V shed 4 bases, J shed 0 bases, and the junction held 4 bases outside the gene matches.

This clonotype was observed at least ten times. This rearrangement joins TRBV6-1 to TRBJ2-5; tentative D call: TRBD2 (5 bases). V lost 1 base to trimming and J lost 4 bases, with 10 bases between them. Germline assignment: CDR1 MNHNS and CDR2 SASEGT. The CDR3 is 14 residues long. As DNA, the CDR3 is TGTGCCAGCAGTGAAGACCCGGGGAGAGAGACCCAGTACTTC. Translating it yields CASSEDPGRETQYF.

This chain uses TRBV7-9 with TRBJ2-7; D is possibly TRBD2 (6 bases). CDR1 and CDR2 from the germline V gene are SEHNR and FQNEAQ (reference sequence). The ends were cut back, 1 base at V and 0 bases at J, with 13 bases in the middle. There are 16 residues in the CDR3. The CDR3 region has the DNA TGTGCCAGCAGCTTAGTATCGGGAGCTAGCTCCTACGAGCAGTACTTC. It encodes CASSLVSGASSYEQYF.

This clonotype was seen at least ten times. This rearrangement joins TRBV20-1 to TRBJ1-4, with 7 bases aligning to TRBD1. The CDR3 sequence is 13 residues long. CDR1 and CDR2 from the germline V gene are DFQATT and SNEGSKA (reference sequence). V was pared by 6 bases and J by 2 bases, with 3 bases of the junction left unmatched. The CDR3 nucleotides are TGCAGTGCCGGGGACAGCACTAATGAAAAACTGTTTTTT. Translated: CSAGDSTNEKLFF.

The chain links TRBV5-1 to TRBJ1-2; no clear D. Trimming stripped 1 base from V and 2 bases from J, with 9 bases between. CDR3 size: 14 residues. The germline V gene encodes CDR1 SGHRS and CDR2 YFSETQ. Written as DNA, the CDR3 is TGCGCCAGCAGCTTGTGGGCAGCCAACTATGGCTACACCTTC. Translating gives CASSLWAANYGYTF.

This clonotype appeared a few times. This chain joins TRBV5-6 and TRBJ2-7, with D tentatively TRBD2 (6 bases). This CDR3 is 12 amino acids long. Germline CDR1 is SGHDT and CDR2 is YYEEEE. Deletions cut 2 bases from V and 10 bases from J, with 13 bases between. CDR3 DNA sequence: TGTGCCAGCAGCTTCGGCGGGACTGTTCAGTACTTC. It codes for CASSFGGTVQYF.

This clonotype was counted at least ten times. The rearrangement joins TRBV11-2 to TRBJ1-4, with no clear D. With 2 bases removed from V and 2 bases from J, the gap between germline ends came to 6 bases. The germline V gene has CDR1 SGHAT and CDR2 FQNNGV. The CDR3 spans 14 residues. The CDR3 region has the DNA TGTGCCAGCAGCTTATCGGTTACTAATGAAAAACTGTTTTTT. Its protein is CASSLSVTNEKLFF.

This clonotype was recorded many times. V is TRBV6-5 and J is TRBJ1-5, with D uncertain. The CDR3 runs to 15 residues. The V gene's germline CDR1 is MNHEY and CDR2 SVGAGI. Between the trimmed V and J ends, which lost 0 bases and 0 bases, there was a span of 6 bases. The CDR3 DNA follows: TGTGCCAGCAGTTACTCTCATAATAGCAATCAGCCCCAGCATTTT. Amino acid sequence: CASSYSHNSNQPQHF.